This T cell receptor beta chain was sequenced in a study of OX40 agonist ivuxolimab in advanced cancers. Turning to the study itself: Six ivuxolimab dose levels, 0.01 to 10 mg/kg, were given intravenously every 2 weeks. Of the participants, over 30% had some prior anti-PD-1, anti-PD-L1 or anti-CTLA-4 therapy, which was allowed. Partial responses were seen in three patients, one with hepatocellular carcinoma and two with cutaneous melanoma. General study points: In general, CD8+ T cells held more expanded clones than CD4+ did, on average.

Concerning this clone: What it binds is unknown.

V gave up 4 bases and J gave up 1 base; unmatched junction bases: 5. Looked up from germline, CDR1 is SGHNT and CDR2 is YYREEE (reference sequence). There are 15 residues in the CDR3. Assay used: immunoSEQ multiplex PCR; TCRdb lists only in-frame clones, some missing. The sample holds 60,000 to 70,000 clones; 80% to 90% are singletons and the top ten take around 0.6%. The clonotype comes from an adult with an advanced solid tumor such as melanoma, head and neck, liver or kidney cancer. The material sequenced was CD4+ or CD8+ T cells sorted from blood, taken in a trial of the OX40 agonist ivuxolimab. The chain joins TRBV5-4 to TRBJ2-1; 7 nucleotides line up with TRBD2. CDR3 coding DNA: TGTGCCAGCAGCGAAAGACTAGCTTCCTACAATGAGCAGTTCTTC. It is translated as CASSERLASYNEQFF.